This is a list of T cell receptor beta chains from one sample in a study of T-cell reconstitution after alpha-beta-depleted transplantation in children. TCRdb reprocessed the PCR reads via MiXCR and lists one record per CDR3 protein. The table has about 400,000 distinct CDR3 sequences, roughly 20% seen once. The material was PBMCs from the stem cell graft donor, obtained from the stem cell graft. The receptors derive from a human donor who donated a stem cell graft to a child with acute myeloid leukemia. Each CDR3 is given with its conserved first and last residue. A D gene is named only where the DNA matches it firmly. Only part of the rows carry a size: once, few, many, or a class if the clone is expanded.

NA,TRBV28,TRBJ2-1,few,CASSPPWRGNEQFF
NA,TRBV5-1,TRBJ2-2,NA,CASSSGRNTGELFF
NA,TRBV4-3,TRBJ2-1,NA,CASSQDRIGRGFNEQFF
TRBD1,TRBV25-1,TRBJ2-3,few,CASSVEGGQGTADTQYF
NA,TRBV20-1,TRBJ2-7,NA,CSARDPRGALEQYF
NA,TRBV10-3,TRBJ2-3,NA,CAISEQGPTDTQYF
NA,TRBV10-3,TRBJ1-1,NA,CAISDWWVDGASTEAFF
TRBD1,TRBV28,TRBJ1-2,NA,CASSSGDRGYYGYTF
NA,TRBV10-3,TRBJ2-2,few,CATRAGGELFF
TRBD1,TRBV12-3/TRBV12-4,TRBJ1-6,few,CASNFDDRGPNSPLHF
NA,TRBV20-1,TRBJ1-1,few,CSARGPLGRGMGTEAFF
TRBD2,TRBV5-1,TRBJ2-5,NA,CASSLGTSKETQYF
TRBD2,TRBV29-1,TRBJ2-7,many,CSVEDRAGGYEQYF
TRBD1,TRBV5-6,TRBJ2-1,NA,CASSLSIGQGIVDEQFF
NA,TRBV12-3/TRBV12-4,TRBJ1-1,NA,CASSFFQGSAEAFF
NA,TRBV7-8,TRBJ2-1,few,CASSLGGWPFF
TRBD1,TRBV11-1,TRBJ1-1,once,CASSSNRGKNTEAFF
NA,TRBV3-1,TRBJ2-5,many,CASSLQMEETQYF
TRBD1,TRBV2,TRBJ1-5,few,CASGSGQGLTQHF
NA,TRBV7-2,TRBJ2-7,NA,CASSSRAQPYEQYF
TRBD2,TRBV7-2,TRBJ2-7,NA,CASSPTSGTYEQYF
TRBD2,TRBV25-1,TRBJ2-1,many,CASSESQREISYNEQFF
NA,TRBV7-8,TRBJ2-4,few,CASKGLSKNIQYF
NA,TRBV7-8,TRBJ2-3,few,CASNLREPSTDTQYF
NA,TRBV20-1,TRBJ2-7,NA,CSVAGTFGSSYEQYF
NA,TRBV4-3,TRBJ2-3,NA,CASSRGIGAIGGLTDTQYF
TRBD2,TRBV4-3,TRBJ2-5,few,CASSQDRWASGSETQYF
NA,TRBV10-3,TRBJ2-1,many,CAISDSRTKPNEQFF
NA,TRBV20-1,TRBJ2-7,many,CSARVQVRDEQYF
TRBD2,TRBV5-6,TRBJ2-1,many,CASSLRRTSWANEQFF
TRBD2,TRBV20-1,TRBJ2-1,few,CSTHLAGGREQFF
TRBD2,TRBV10-3,TRBJ2-7,few,CAIAATSGGFYEQYF
NA,TRBV5-5,TRBJ2-7,few,CASSLDRVMGPYEQYF
NA,TRBV20-1,TRBJ1-5,NA,CSAKESNQPQHF
TRBD2,TRBV10-3,TRBJ2-1,NA,CAIGPGTSGEDYYNEQFF
TRBD1,TRBV27,TRBJ1-3,NA,CASRRQGDGNTIYF
TRBD2,TRBV20-1,TRBJ2-1,few,CSASLAGGRNEQFF
TRBD2,TRBV25-1,TRBJ2-7,NA,CASSEWTSGPYEQYF
TRBD2,TRBV20-1,TRBJ2-1,few,CSARGTSLNNEQFF
TRBD2,TRBV25-1,TRBJ2-7,few,CASRDTSGRSSEQYF
NA,TRBV5-1,TRBJ1-5,NA,CASSLGDSGQPQHF
TRBD1,TRBV28,TRBJ2-3,NA,CASSSGQGYTQYF
NA,TRBV29-1,TRBJ2-7,NA,CSVEGGGEQYF
NA,TRBV4-1,TRBJ2-5,NA,CASSQDRTFQETQYF